This T cell receptor beta chain came from a study of low-dose radiotherapy and immunotherapy resistance in tumors. Across the whole study: Cohort 1 was given 0.5 Gy per fraction every 2 weeks, for 6.5 Gy total. Patients were treated with intravenous nivolumab at 240 mg every two weeks and were also dosed with ipilimumab at 1 mg/kg every six weeks.

Priming of first-strand cDNA relied on TRAV- and TRBV-specific primers (covering alpha and beta chains). PCR amplification of the TCRs was performed with Phusion for 15 to 25 PCR cycles, and it relied on a constant-region primer together with a V-primer adapter. TCRdb processed the reads anew with MiXCR; each CDR3 protein has one entry. The sample carries roughly 39,000 distinct CDR3 sequences, 25% to 40% recorded once. The CDR3 covers 14 residues. Trimming took 5 bases from V and 7 from J; bases not matched to a gene: 9. Germline CDR1 MNHEY, CDR2 SMNVEV (reference sequence). Time point reported: before trial treatment. This clonotype was counted at least ten times.

Sequenced material: PBMCs, taken before treatment. The chain uses TRBV27 and TRBJ2-7; 9 bases align to TRBD2. The clonotype was recovered from a male donor with gallbladder cancer. CDR3: CASSVLAGGREQYF. The CDR3 DNA reads as TGTGCCAGCAGTGTACTAGCGGGTGGACGGGAGCAGTACTTC.